The sequence of this T cell receptor (beta chain) was determined in a study of CD8 T cells in ankylosing spondylitis. General study points: Ankylosing spondylitis blood seemed to carry a telltale TCR beta motif made of roughly 8 highly homologous variants. It was reported that disease-linked clones were significantly enriched in matched ankylosing spondylitis synovial fluid.

Per the germline V gene, CDR1 is DFQATT and CDR2 is SNEGSKA (reference sequence). CDR3 length: 12 amino acids. There are many counts of this clonotype. What it binds is not known. Making the TCR beta libraries involved quantitative 5'-RACE with molecular barcodes. TCRdb re-derived calls from the 5' RACE reads in MiXCR, one entry per CDR3 protein. Of a few hundred thousand distinct CDR3 sequences listed, around 10% are singletons. This chain uses TRBV20-1 with TRBJ1-5, with a weak D call TRBD1 (5 bases). The sequenced sample was blood, either unsorted or a sorted T cell fraction (not recorded which). This receptor was identified in a female donor with ankylosing spondylitis or in good health (not recorded which). The CDR3 bases are TGCAGCGGAAGGGGAGGCGCGCAGCCCCAGCATTTT. Its protein product is CSGRGGAQPQHF.